This T cell receptor beta chain was identified in a study of T-cell reconstitution after alpha-beta-depleted transplantation in children. During its preparation, the TCRbeta library received unique molecular identifiers. Each CDR3 protein is one row after TCRdb ran MiXCR on the PCR reads. The sample holds just over 200,000 distinct CDR3 sequences, about 8.7% seen once. CDR3 length: 16 residues. Germline V gives CDR1 SGHKS, CDR2 YYEKEE (reference sequence). The V end lost 2 bases, the J end lost 0 bases, and 14 bases lay between the germline ends. The J gene is TRBJ2-5, the V gene TRBV5-5; D possibly matches TRBD1 or TRBD2 (5 bases each). The source was PBMCs, mostly from graft donor cells, collected 360 days after TCRalphabeta/CD19-depleted stem cell transplant. The receptor's source is a male patient aged 2-9 years who had a stem cell transplant for acute myeloid leukemia, so the T cells may come from the graft donor. CDR3: CASSFERGRYQETQYF. As DNA, the CDR3 is TGTGCCAGCAGCTTTGAGAGGGGACGGTACCAAGAGACCCAGTACTTC.